This TCR beta chain was captured by sequencing in a study of somatic mutations in cytotoxic T cells in rheumatoid arthritis. General study points: The identity of the antigens targeted by the expanded CD8+ clones remained unknown. Rheumatoid arthritis patients showed CD8+ clonality increasing with age, unlike healthy controls.

Positive magnetic bead selection separated CD4+ and CD8+ cells, and flow cytometry confirmed purity. In germline, CDR1 is MNHEY, CDR2 SMNVEV (reference sequence). This CDR3 has 16 residues. The V gene lost 2 bases and the J gene lost 5 bases, with 18 bases spanning the gap. The sample holds one count of this clone. Its antigen is not known. In the original workflow: Published virus-specific TCRB sequences were rarely matched by patient CD8+ clones larger than 1%. Clones were read by immunoSEQ multiplex PCR, and TCRdb kept only the in-frame ones, dropping some. Clone size and the V and J calls come from that table; the DNA yielded D and trimming. The repertoire includes about 14,000 clones, around 74% of them detected once, and about 16% sits in the top ten.

Sequenced sample: CD8+ T cells sorted from blood. This clonotype was sampled from an adult with rheumatoid arthritis. The rearrangement links TRBV27 to TRBJ2-5, with D perhaps TRBD2 (6 bases). The CDR3 DNA sequence: TGTGCCAGCAGTTTAAGCGGGCGAGGCCCACTGGAGACCCAGTACTTC. It encodes CASSLSGRGPLETQYF.